The rows below give T cell receptor beta chains drawn from one sample of a study of T cell changes during pregnancy in multiple sclerosis. Assay used: immunoSEQ multiplex PCR; TCRdb lists only in-frame clones, some missing. The table has some 60,000 clones, 80% to 95% seen once. This specimen consisted of peripheral blood, obtained in the third trimester of pregnancy. All receptors come from a female donor in good health, enrolled as a control in a pregnancy study. Both conserved end residues are part of each CDR3. The order of the fields is D gene, V gene, CDR3 length, clone size, J gene, CDR3 DNA, CDR3 protein. The D gene is left open where the match is weak. Clone size is shown for a subset of rows, as once, few, many or a class of expanded clone.

>TRBD1|TRBV7-2|14|.|TRBJ2-5
TGTGCCAGCAGCCCCAACAGGGGCCGGGAGACCCAGTACTTC
CASSPNRGRETQYF
>TRBD2|TRBV6-4|16|.|TRBJ2-5
TGTGCCAGCAGGGGGACTAGCGGGGGGGACCAAGAGACCCAGTACTTC
CASRGTSGGDQETQYF
>.|TRBV7-8|13|.|TRBJ1-2
TGTGCCAGCAGCCCACAGATGGAGGGGTATAACACCTTC
CASSPQMEGYNTF
>.|TRBV6-1|14|.|TRBJ1-5
TGTGCCAGCAGTGAACGCAGGGTTGGACAGCCCCAGCATTTT
CASSERRVGQPQHF
>TRBD2|TRBV9|19|.|TRBJ2-1
TGTGCCAGCAGCGTGACTACCGGGACTAGCCTCAACGTCGACAATGAGCAGTTCTTC
CASSVTTGTSLNVDNEQFF
>TRBD2|TRBV10-2|14|.|TRBJ2-2
TGCGCCAGCAAGCCTAGCGGGCAGACCGGGGAGCTGTTTTTT
CASKPSGQTGELFF
>TRBD1|TRBV10-3|12|few|TRBJ1-1
TGTGCCATCAGAACAGGGGGTGATGAAGCTTTCTTT
CAIRTGGDEAFF
>.|TRBV2|14|.|TRBJ2-3
TGTGCCAGGGGGGGTCCGGGAGTCAGAGATACGCAGTATTTT
CARGGPGVRDTQYF
>.|TRBV30|15|once|TRBJ2-5
TGTGCCTGGAGTGGCCTCCGGGTCGCCCAAGAGACCCAGTACTTC
CAWSGLRVAQETQYF
>TRBD2|TRBV29-1|17|once|TRBJ2-3
TGCAGCGAAATGTCGGGACTAGCGGGGAGGGTCACAGATACGCAGTATTTT
CSEMSGLAGRVTDTQYF
>.|TRBV10-3|12|.|TRBJ1-1
TGTGCCGCGAGCGAGCCGAAGACTGAAGCTTTCTTT
CAASEPKTEAFF
>TRBD2|TRBV11-3|15|.|TRBJ2-5
TGTGCCAGCAGCCTCCCGGGGGGGATATGGGAGACCCAGTACTTC
CASSLPGGIWETQYF
>.|TRBV16|14|.|TRBJ1-3
TGTGCCAGCACCCCGACATTCTCTGGAAACACCATATATTTT
CASTPTFSGNTIYF
>TRBD1|TRBV6-6|14|.|TRBJ1-2
TGTGCCAGCAGTGGCGGACAGGGTCCCTATGGCTACACCTTC
CASSGGQGPYGYTF
>.|TRBV30|13|.|TRBJ1-5
TGTGCCTGGGGGCCTCGGGAAAATCAGCCCCAGCATTTT
CAWGPRENQPQHF
>TRBD2|TRBV7-6|13|once|TRBJ2-5
TGTGCCAGCAGCGGACTAGCGGAAGAGACCCAGTACTTC
CASSGLAEETQYF
>.|TRBV29-1|11|.|TRBJ2-1
TGCAGCGTAGGACTGGACAATGAGCAGTTCTTC
CSVGLDNEQFF
>TRBD2|TRBV9|15|.|TRBJ2-2
TGTGCCAGCAGCGGCCGCGGGGGGGCCTCCGGGGAGCTGTTTTTT
CASSGRGGASGELFF
>.|TRBV6-5|14|.|TRBJ1-5
TGTGCCAGCAGTTACAACCAGGGAAATCAGCCCCAGCATTTT
CASSYNQGNQPQHF
>.|TRBV10-3|14|.|TRBJ2-3
TGTGCCATCAGTCACGGGGGTAGCACAGATACGCAGTATTTT
CAISHGGSTDTQYF
>.|TRBV6-6|16|.|TRBJ2-4
TGTGCCAGCAGTTATCAGGGTGCACTAGCCAAAAACATTCAGTACTTC
CASSYQGALAKNIQYF
>.|TRBV5-1|15|.|TRBJ1-1
TGCGCCAGCAGCTTTTCAGGGGCGCAGAACACTGAAGCTTTCTTT
CASSFSGAQNTEAFF
>TRBD2|TRBV11-2|16|.|TRBJ2-3
TGTGCCAGCAGCTTAGTTTCTAGCGGGTTAACAGATACGCAGTATTTT
CASSLVSSGLTDTQYF
>TRBD1|TRBV27|14|once|TRBJ1-1
TGTGCCAGCAGCCAGTACGGGACAGGGGGCGAAGCTTTCTTT
CASSQYGTGGEAFF
>.|TRBV7-9|13|.|TRBJ2-1
TGTGCCAGCAGCTTAGGGTCTAGCTATGAGCAGTTCTTC
CASSLGSSYEQFF
>TRBD1|TRBV11-1|14|.|TRBJ2-7
TGTGCCAGCAGCGTATGGGACAGGGGCTACGAGCAGTACTTC
CASSVWDRGYEQYF
>.|TRBV30|12|few|TRBJ1-1
TGTGCCTGGAGGGCAGCGGGTTCTTTAGCTTTCTTT
CAWRAAGSLAFF
>.|TRBV19|14|.|TRBJ2-1
TGTGCCAGTAGTATTGCGGGCTCCTACAATGAGCAGTTCTTC
CASSIAGSYNEQFF